This entry describes one TCR beta chain. Germline V CDR1 and CDR2: MNHEY, SVGAGI. There are 13 residues in the CDR3. V was clipped by 2 bases and J by 10 bases, with 14 bases between them. Clones were sequenced by immunoSEQ multiplex PCR, and TCRdb holds only the in-frame ones, with some missing. The sample has 200,000 or so clones, 83% seen once. The record originates from a study of blood T cell repertoires in COVID-19. Study members were between about 18 and 100 years old and lived in fewer than 30 US regions. Within the 2 weeks before study entry, each person in the exposed group met a COVID-19 case.

The sequence was obtained from a woman aged 45-65 years who had been exposed to COVID-19. This chain connects TRBV6-5 to TRBJ1-1; possibly TRBD1 for D (5 bases). Specimen: PBMCs or T cells enriched from blood (not recorded which). The CDR3 sequence: CASSYDGRGLAFF. For the CDR3, the DNA is TGTGCCAGCAGTTACGACGGGAGGGGATTAGCTTTCTTT.